These T cell receptor beta chains were read from a single sample in a study of T cell responses to AZD1222 COVID-19 vaccine. The table came from immunoSEQ multiplex PCR; TCRdb's copy has only in-frame clones and leaves some out. The table lists about 120,000 clones, about 86% of them singletons. The material was peripheral blood, obtained 28 days after the second AZD1222 dose. These receptors originate from an adult who received the AZD1222 COVID-19 vaccine. Each CDR3 is given with its conserved first and last residue. The D gene is left open where the match is weak. Only part of the rows carry a size: once, few, many, or a class if the clone is expanded.

D: .
J: TRBJ2-3
V: TRBV6-6
size: .
DNA: TGTGCCAGCAGTTTAGAGCAGAGCACAGATACGCAGTATTTT
CDR3: CASSLEQSTDTQYF

D: TRBD1
J: TRBJ1-2
V: TRBV28
size: once
DNA: TGTGCCAGCAGATCGGGACAGGCTAACTATGGCTACACCTTC
CDR3: CASRSGQANYGYTF

D: .
J: TRBJ2-3
V: TRBV7-2
size: .
DNA: TGTGCCAGCAGCCACGGGGGCACAGATACGCAGTATTTT
CDR3: CASSHGGTDTQYF

D: .
J: TRBJ2-1
V: TRBV15
size: .
DNA: TGTGCCACCAGCATTGACAATGAGCAGTTCTTC
CDR3: CATSIDNEQFF

D: .
J: TRBJ2-3
V: TRBV5-1
size: .
DNA: TGCGCCAGCACCGGCGACGGGGGACCCCAGACAGATACGCAGTATTTT
CDR3: CASTGDGGPQTDTQYF

D: .
J: TRBJ1-5
V: TRBV6-5
size: once
DNA: TGTGCCAGCAGGGACTTGCTTGGAGGCAATCAGCCCCAGCATTTT
CDR3: CASRDLLGGNQPQHF

D: .
J: TRBJ2-3
V: TRBV28
size: .
DNA: TGTGCCAGCAGCATGAGAACGGGCGGAGATACGCAGTATTTT
CDR3: CASSMRTGGDTQYF

D: .
J: TRBJ2-5
V: TRBV12-3/TRBV12-4
size: .
DNA: TGTGCCAGCTGGAGAGGGGTGCAAGAGACCCAGTACTTC
CDR3: CASWRGVQETQYF

D: .
J: TRBJ2-5
V: TRBV3-1/TRBV3-2
size: .
DNA: TGTGCCAGCAGCTATGCTTGGGACCCCATCCAAGAGACCCAGTACTTC
CDR3: CASSYAWDPIQETQYF

D: .
J: TRBJ1-3
V: TRBV7-8
size: .
DNA: TGTGCCAGCAGCCTACTTCCAGGGGACTCTGGAAACACCATATATTTT
CDR3: CASSLLPGDSGNTIYF

D: TRBD1
J: TRBJ1-6
V: TRBV10-3
size: .
DNA: TGTGCCACCGGTGGACAGGGCCTTTATTCACCCCTCCACTTT
CDR3: CATGGQGLYSPLHF

D: .
J: TRBJ2-1
V: TRBV2
size: .
DNA: TGTGCCAGCAGGGCCGAGGGGGATGAGCAGTTCTTC
CDR3: CASRAEGDEQFF

D: .
J: TRBJ1-1
V: TRBV29-1
size: .
DNA: TGCAGCGCATCCGACCGGAGTGTTGAAGCTTTCTTT
CDR3: CSASDRSVEAFF

D: TRBD1
J: TRBJ2-6
V: TRBV19
size: .
DNA: TGTGCCAGTAGTATGGGACAGGGGGTCTCTGGGGCCAACGTCCTGACTTTC
CDR3: CASSMGQGVSGANVLTF

D: .
J: TRBJ1-2
V: TRBV29-1
size: once
DNA: TGCAGCGTTCCTGGCGGTAACTATGGCTACACCTTC
CDR3: CSVPGGNYGYTF

D: .
J: TRBJ2-7
V: TRBV20-1
size: .
DNA: TGCAGTGCACCGGCGGCCTACGAGCAGTACTTC
CDR3: CSAPAAYEQYF

D: .
J: TRBJ2-7
V: TRBV11-2
size: .
DNA: TGTGCCAGCAGCTTAGGTATGGACTACGAGCAGTACTTC
CDR3: CASSLGMDYEQYF

D: .
J: TRBJ2-1
V: TRBV7-6
size: .
DNA: TGTGCCAGCAGCTTAGCCAATTTCCGTAGCTCCTACAATGAGCAGTTCTTC
CDR3: CASSLANFRSSYNEQFF

D: TRBD1
J: TRBJ1-2
V: TRBV5-4
size: few
DNA: TGTGCCAGCAGTCAAGCCGGACAGGGGAGGATGCGCTACACCTTC
CDR3: CASSQAGQGRMRYTF

D: TRBD1
J: TRBJ1-2
V: TRBV18
size: .
DNA: TGTGCCAGCTCAGCGGGACAGGGGACTAACTATGGCTACACCTTC
CDR3: CASSAGQGTNYGYTF

D: .
J: TRBJ1-4
V: TRBV5-8
size: .
DNA: TGTGCCAGCAGCTTGCTGGGGGCGGCTAATGAAAAACTGTTTTTT
CDR3: CASSLLGAANEKLFF

D: .
J: TRBJ2-1
V: TRBV19
size: few
DNA: TGTGCCAGTAGTATGTCGGCCAGGAACTCCTACAATGAGCAGTTCTTC
CDR3: CASSMSARNSYNEQFF

D: .
J: TRBJ2-7
V: TRBV19
size: .
DNA: TGTGCCTGTTCAGGACAAAATCCCTACGAGCAGTACTTC
CDR3: CACSGQNPYEQYF

D: .
J: TRBJ1-1
V: TRBV10-2
size: few
DNA: TGCGCCAGCCGCTCGGAGCGGAAGAACACTGAAGCTTTCTTT
CDR3: CASRSERKNTEAFF

D: TRBD1
J: TRBJ1-2
V: TRBV7-3
size: .
DNA: TGTGCCAGCAGCCTAGGACAGGGATATGGCTACACCTTC
CDR3: CASSLGQGYGYTF

D: TRBD1
J: TRBJ1-1
V: TRBV24-1
size: many
DNA: TGTGCCACCAGTGATTCGTCAGGGGGGGGTTCAACTGAAGCTTTCTTT
CDR3: CATSDSSGGGSTEAFF

D: .
J: TRBJ1-1
V: TRBV6-5
size: .
DNA: TGTGCCAGCAGTCCTACAGGACCCTTGAACACTGAAGCTTTCTTT
CDR3: CASSPTGPLNTEAFF

D: .
J: TRBJ1-6
V: TRBV6-2/TRBV6-3
size: once
DNA: TGTGCCAGCAGTCCCCAGGATCGCTCCTATAATTCACCCCTCCACTTT
CDR3: CASSPQDRSYNSPLHF

D: .
J: TRBJ1-5
V: TRBV19
size: once
DNA: TGTGCCAGTAGTGGGGGACACCCGAATCAGCCCCAGCATTTT
CDR3: CASSGGHPNQPQHF

D: TRBD1
J: TRBJ1-4
V: TRBV28
size: .
DNA: TGTGCCAGCAGTTGGGGGACAGGTGAAAAACTGTTTTTT
CDR3: CASSWGTGEKLFF

D: TRBD1
J: TRBJ1-2
V: TRBV7-2
size: .
DNA: TGTGCCAGCAGCTCTGACAGGGCCAACTATGGCTACACCTTC
CDR3: CASSSDRANYGYTF

D: .
J: TRBJ1-1
V: TRBV10-3
size: .
DNA: TGTGCCATCAGTGACCAGGACGCTGAAGCTTTCTTT
CDR3: CAISDQDAEAFF

D: .
J: TRBJ2-7
V: TRBV6-5
size: once
DNA: TGTGCCAGCCTAAAGGGATTGAACATCTACGAGCAGTACTTC
CDR3: CASLKGLNIYEQYF

D: TRBD1
J: TRBJ2-2
V: TRBV5-1
size: .
DNA: TGCGCCAGCAGCTTGGTAGGCGGGACAGGGTACACCGGGGAGCTGTTTTTT
CDR3: CASSLVGGTGYTGELFF

D: .
J: TRBJ1-1
V: TRBV7-3
size: .
DNA: TGTGCCAGCAGCTCCCTCTTGAACACTGAAGCTTTCTTT
CDR3: CASSSLLNTEAFF

D: .
J: TRBJ1-2
V: TRBV7-8
size: once
DNA: TGTGCCAGCAGCTTAGCGTGGCAGGGGAGGCATGGCTACACCTTC
CDR3: CASSLAWQGRHGYTF

D: TRBD2
J: TRBJ2-5
V: TRBV9
size: few
DNA: TGTGCCAGCAGCGTCGGGACTAGCCAAGAGACCCAGTACTTC
CDR3: CASSVGTSQETQYF

D: .
J: TRBJ2-3
V: TRBV5-8
size: .
DNA: TGTGCCAGCAGCTTGGCGGCTAGCGTTTACCCTGCGGATACGCAGTATTTT
CDR3: CASSLAASVYPADTQYF

D: .
J: TRBJ1-3
V: TRBV3-1/TRBV3-2
size: .
DNA: TGTGCCAGCAGCCAAGATCAAAACACCATATATTTT
CDR3: CASSQDQNTIYF

D: TRBD2
J: TRBJ2-5
V: TRBV2
size: .
DNA: TGTGCCAGCAGAGCCCGGGGGGGCCTAGAGACCCAGTACTTC
CDR3: CASRARGGLETQYF

D: .
J: TRBJ2-1
V: TRBV10-3
size: .
DNA: TGTGCCATCAGTACTGGGGACTACAATGAGCAGTTCTTC
CDR3: CAISTGDYNEQFF

D: TRBD1
J: TRBJ2-3
V: TRBV5-4
size: .
DNA: TGTGCCAGCAGCTGGGGACAGGGGAAAACAGATACGCAGTATTTT
CDR3: CASSWGQGKTDTQYF

D: TRBD1
J: TRBJ2-3
V: TRBV5-4
size: .
DNA: TGTGCCAGCAGCTTCGACACAGGGGTGGATACGCAGTATTTT
CDR3: CASSFDTGVDTQYF

D: .
J: TRBJ1-2
V: TRBV29-1
size: few
DNA: TGCAGCGTTGAACAGGGATTCGGAGAGGGCTACACCTTC
CDR3: CSVEQGFGEGYTF

D: TRBD1
J: TRBJ1-2
V: TRBV4-2
size: once
DNA: TGTGCCAGCAGCCAAGACTTGTCGGCAGGGGGTCCTAACTATGGCTACACCTTC
CDR3: CASSQDLSAGGPNYGYTF

D: TRBD2
J: TRBJ2-5
V: TRBV11-2
size: .
DNA: TGTGCCAGCAGCTTAGATCGGGGAGGGGAGACCCAGTACTTC
CDR3: CASSLDRGGETQYF

D: .
J: TRBJ1-5
V: TRBV5-1
size: .
DNA: TGCGCCAGCAGCTCGGGGGGGAACAGTCAGCCCCAGCATTTT
CDR3: CASSSGGNSQPQHF